This T cell receptor beta chain derives from a study of T cell responses to AZD1222 COVID-19 vaccine. Only in-frame clones appear in the TCRdb table, and some are missing; sequencing was by immunoSEQ multiplex PCR. The table lists nearly 110,000 clones, 80% to 90% of them singletons, with 6.6% in the top ten. CDR1 is SQVTM and CDR2 is ANQGSEA in the germline V gene. This CDR3 has 16 residues. Unmatched junction bases numbered 9, after V lost 2 bases and J lost 5 bases. The material was peripheral blood, obtained on day 0 of AZD1222 vaccination. This TCR was sampled from an adult in good health. The chain is built from TRBV29-1 and TRBJ2-2; 9 positions match TRBD1. DNA of the CDR3: TGCAGCGTTGAACTAGAACAGGGGGCTTGGACCGGGGAGCTGTTTTTT. Protein product: CSVELEQGAWTGELFF.